This entry features one T cell receptor (beta chain) sequence. The data originate from a study of blood T cell repertoires in COVID-19. About the research overall: COVID-19 samples from acute and convalescent phases originated in the United States, Italy and Spain.

V gave up 5 bases and J gave up 4 bases; unmatched junction bases: 2. The CDR3 runs to 13 residues. In the authors' workflow: It was from reference gene primer amplification that nucleated cell counts were estimated. Measured with immunoSEQ multiplex PCR; TCRdb has only the in-frame clones, and not every one. V and J calls and clone size come straight from that table; D and trimming were deduced from the DNA. This sample has approximately 170,000 clones, with roughly 84% found just once. This sequence joins TRBV12-3 or TRBV12-4 and TRBJ2-1; 7 nucleotides line up with TRBD1. The sequencing input was peripheral blood. This TCR derives from a woman aged 80 or older with active or convalescent COVID-19. The CDR3 DNA reads TGTGCCAGCAGTGAGGGACAGTACAATGAGCAGTTCTTC. Translated: CASSEGQYNEQFF.